This TCR beta chain was identified during a study of blood T cell repertoires in COVID-19 (dated by TCRdb to about 2020). Turning to the overall study: The collaborator samples originated in the United States, Italy and Spain and spanned the acute and convalescent phases of COVID-19. The prospective study material was composed of cDNA or gDNA derived from T cells, B-cell-depleted T cells, or PBMCs. The dataset comprised deeply sampled blood TCRbeta repertoires from subjects exposed to, actively infected with, or recovered from COVID-19. The repertoires were made available in a free public database intended to serve as a resource for research on the immune response to SARS-CoV-2. Samples were obtained from the ongoing ImmuneRACE study (first 160 participants) and from some 1,200 subjects provided by 6 global collaborators. The sample metadata nearly always contained a de-identified subject ID, COVID-19 status, age in years and sex. HLA class I and class II types, where available, came from metadata supplied by the sample provider rather than from assay-based typing.

TCRbeta CDR3 regions were amplified from genomic DNA using the immunoSEQ Assay, a bias-controlled multiplex PCR. Per the original workflow: Nucleated cell counts per sample were estimated from amplification of reference gene primers within the assay. Sequence reads were collapsed and filtered to measure the absolute abundance of every unique TCRbeta CDR3 rearrangement. For each sample, productive Simpson clonality was calculated as the square root of Simpson's diversity index across productive rearrangements. TCRdb retrieved this table from immuneACCESS and kept in-frame rearrangements only. Not all clones are present; in checked studies, unresolved V genes account for under half, and no reason is known for the remainder. Clone size and the V and J calls come from that table; the DNA yielded D and trimming. Within this sample are 120,000 or so clones, with roughly 69% of them counted one time only. The ten biggest clones cover about 2.2% of the sample.

As concerns this clone: The antigen it recognizes is unknown. One base away there is no much larger clone; base qualities are not given.

The paper's findings and limits, for the study overall: Clinical and demographic metadata were provided uncurated, with the amount varying by source and participant.

The collaborating institutions used their own protocols to collect whole blood in K2EDTA tubes. For TCRbeta analysis, collaborators shipped samples as frozen whole blood, isolated PBMCs, or DNA extracted from either of those sample types. Here V drops 8 bases and J drops 4 bases, and the junction holds 8 bases not matched to any gene. CDR1 and CDR2 are read off the germline V gene (reference sequence) as MNHEY and SMNVEV. The CDR3 spans 14 residues, from the cysteine through the phenylalanine. The DNA shown is the 42-base CDR3, in frame from base 1. The source material was peripheral blood. The V and J segments used are TRBV27 and TRBJ1-1; TRBD1 aligns with 9 central bases. The receptor comes from a woman in her 70s with acute or convalescent COVID-19. CDR3 sequence: CASLKQGAGTEAFF. The DNA sequence is given as TGTGCCAGCCTTAAACAGGGGGCAGGCACTGAAGCTTTCTTT.